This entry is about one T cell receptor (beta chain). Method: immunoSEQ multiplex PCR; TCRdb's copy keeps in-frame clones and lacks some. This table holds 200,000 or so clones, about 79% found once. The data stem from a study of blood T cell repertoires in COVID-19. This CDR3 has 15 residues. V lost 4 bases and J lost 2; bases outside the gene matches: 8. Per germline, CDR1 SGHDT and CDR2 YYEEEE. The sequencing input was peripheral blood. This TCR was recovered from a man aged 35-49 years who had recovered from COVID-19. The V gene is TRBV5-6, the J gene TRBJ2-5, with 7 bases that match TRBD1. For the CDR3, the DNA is TGTGCCAGCAGCGGAGAGGGACAGAAACAAGAGACCCAGTACTTC. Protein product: CASSGEGQKQETQYF.